Below, 21 T cell receptor beta chains from the same sample are listed, as sequenced in a study of T cell responses to AZD1222 COVID-19 vaccine. Sequencing used immunoSEQ multiplex PCR; TCRdb keeps in-frame clones, though not all of them. This sample has about 130,000 clones; roughly 88% occur once, and the top ten carry around 8%. The sequencing used peripheral blood, collected on day 0 of AZD1222 vaccination. The receptors derive from an adult in good health.

The V call is TRBV11-3, the J call TRBJ2-6; D gene uncertain. Trimming removed 5 bases from V and 2 bases from J, with 10 bases in between. This CDR3 region has 15 residues. CDR1 and CDR2 from the germline V gene are SGHNT and YENEEA. The CDR3 is CASSATKAGANVLTF. CDR3 bases: TGTGCCAGCAGCGCGACGAAGGCTGGGGCCAACGTCCTGACTTTC.

CDR3 protein: CASSTPGVASSYEQYF. The CDR3 nucleotides read TGTGCCAGCAGTACCCCGGGGGTCGCGAGCTCCTACGAGCAGTACTTC. The genes are TRBV6-2 or TRBV6-3 and TRBJ2-7; TRBD2 might be the D (6 bases). From germline, CDR1 is MNHEY and CDR2 SVGEGT. Between the trimmed V and J ends, which lost 5 bases and 0 bases, there was a span of 17 bases. CDR3 length equals 16 residues.

This chain joins TRBV5-1 and TRBJ2-3; TRBD1 aligns across 7 bases. V lost 5 bases to trimming and J lost 0 bases; unmatched junction nucleotides: 18. This CDR3 contains 19 residues. Germline CDR1 reads SGHRS; CDR2 reads YFSETQ. This CDR3 reads CASSFRPSGTVSSTDTQYF. Written as DNA, the CDR3 is TGCGCCAGCAGTTTCCGACCGTCCGGGACAGTGAGCAGCACAGATACGCAGTATTTT.

The chain carries TRBV19 and TRBJ2-2; 7 bases line up with TRBD2. Per germline, CDR1 LNHDA and CDR2 SQIVND (reference sequence). The CDR3 consists of 14 residues. The V and J ends lost 5 bases and 8 bases, in that order; junction bases with no gene match: 8. Written as DNA, the CDR3 is TGTGCCAGTAGTGCCCAACCGGGGGGTGGGGAGCTGTTTTTT. It encodes CASSAQPGGGELFF.

This clone appeared once. The chain links TRBV30 to TRBJ1-5; the D is unclear. The CDR3 has 14 residues. V shed 1 base and J shed 7 bases, with 14 bases lying between them. CDR1 is GTSNPN and CDR2 is SVGIG in the germline V gene (reference sequence). The CDR3 protein is CAWSAMAPGQPQHF. DNA of the CDR3: TGTGCCTGGAGTGCCATGGCTCCTGGACAGCCCCAGCATTTT. The full variable domain, in which reference TRBV30 and TRBJ1-5 provide the parts outside the CDR3, is SQTIHQWPATLVQPVGSPLSLECTVEGTSNPNLYWYRQAAGRGLQLLFYSVGIGQISSEVPQNLSASRPQDRQFILSSKKLLLSDSGFYLCAWSAMAPGQPQHFGDGTRLSIL.

The CDR3 sequence is CASSPYGQPRGELFF. CDR3 DNA sequence: TGTGCCAGCTCACCCTACGGACAGCCCCGCGGGGAGCTGTTTTTT. The chain employs TRBV18 and TRBJ2-2; D perhaps matches TRBD1 (6 bases). Trimming pared 3 bases from V and 7 bases from J, leaving 15 bases between. Germline CDR1 KGHSH, CDR2 LQKENI. The CDR3 covers 15 residues.

The chain carries TRBV11-3 and TRBJ2-3, with TRBD1 matching 10 bases. The J segment lost 4 bases and the V segment lost 4 bases, leaving 2 bases of the junction unmatched. Germline CDR1 reads SGHNT; CDR2 reads YENEEA. CDR3 length equals 14 residues. The CDR3 region has the DNA TGTGCCAGCAGCTCAGGGACAGGGGCAGATACGCAGTATTTT. Its translation: CASSSGTGADTQYF.

The rearrangement links TRBV11-2 to TRBJ2-7, with TRBD2 as a possible D gene (6 bases). The germline V gene has CDR1 SGHAT and CDR2 FQNNGV. The CDR3 consists of 18 residues. The ends were cut back, 5 bases at V and 5 bases at J, with 28 bases in the middle. The CDR3 sequence: CASSVGGGDSGKRHEQYF. In DNA form, the CDR3 reads TGTGCCAGCAGCGTGGGAGGCGGAGACTCGGGCAAGAGGCACGAGCAGTACTTC.

This chain links TRBV29-1 with TRBJ2-1; D uncertain. Trimming took off 4 bases at V and 2 bases at J, with 15 bases between the two ends. This CDR3 comprises 15 residues. Looked up from germline, CDR1 is SQVTM and CDR2 is ANQGSEA. The CDR3, as DNA: TGCAGCGTTGGAACCCTCCTATCGCCCTACAATGAGCAGTTCTTC. As protein: CSVGTLLSPYNEQFF.

The J gene is TRBJ1-6, the V gene TRBV10-3; D is uncertain. Trimming stripped 2 bases from V and 8 bases from J, with 7 bases between. Germline assignment: CDR1 ENHRY and CDR2 SYGVKD. The CDR3 loop spans 13 amino acids. The chain's CDR3 is CAISEGRDSPLHF. In DNA, the CDR3 is TGTGCCATCAGTGAGGGGAGGGATTCACCCCTCCACTTT.

The gene calls are TRBV30 and TRBJ2-5; 8 bases are shared with TRBD1. The CDR3 covers 15 residues. Germline V gene lookup returns CDR1 GTSNPN and CDR2 SVGIG (reference sequence). Losses at the gene ends were 2 bases for V and 0 bases for J; bases not matched to a gene: 5. CDR3 nucleotides: TGTGCCTGGAGTACCAGGGACAGGTACCAAGAGACCCAGTACTTC. Translated, it gives CAWSTRDRYQETQYF.

This clone was seen repeatedly, ten times or more. The V and J genes are TRBV14 and TRBJ2-2; maybe TRBD2 (6 bases). The CDR3 consists of 14 residues. CDR1 SGHDN and CDR2 FVKESK come from the germline V gene. The germline V and J ends were trimmed by 7 bases and 7 bases, with 16 bases remaining between them. This chain's CDR3 is CASTQDYGVGELFF. CDR3 DNA sequence: TGTGCCAGCACCCAGGACTATGGTGTCGGGGAGCTGTTTTTT. Full variable domain (rest looked up from reference TRBV14 and TRBJ2-2): EAGVTQFPSHSVIEKGQTVTLRCDPISGHDNLYWYRRVMGKEIKFLLHFVKESKQDESGMPNNRFLAERTGGTYSTLKVQPAELEDSGVYFCASTQDYGVGELFFGEGSRLTVL.

This clone was recorded only once. This chain connects TRBV14 to TRBJ2-7, with TRBD1 matching over 7 bases. CDR3 length: 14 residues. Germline CDR1 is SGHDN and CDR2 is FVKESK. Trimming removed 5 bases from V and 0 bases from J; junction bases left unmatched: 4. The CDR3 sequence is CASSRAGGSYEQYF. The CDR3, as DNA: TGTGCCAGCAGCAGGGCAGGGGGCTCCTACGAGCAGTACTTC.

A few counts support this clone. Other nucleotide sequences from this sample produce the same CDR3. The gene calls are TRBV11-2 and TRBJ1-3, with D unclear. The V gene's germline CDR1 is SGHAT and CDR2 FQNNGV. The V end was cut by 3 bases, the J end by 0 bases, with 9 bases between. CDR3 length: 15 residues. The chain's CDR3 is CASSFSRGSGNTIYF. The CDR3 DNA is TGTGCCAGCAGCTTCTCGCGGGGCTCTGGAAACACCATATATTTT.

The chain carries TRBV4-1 and TRBJ2-3, with a tentative D call TRBD2 (5 bases). Germline assignment: CDR1 MGHRA and CDR2 YSYEKL. V lost 0 bases, J lost 11 bases, and 9 bases lay in between. The length of the CDR3 is 12 residues. CDR3 residues: CASSQESRGQYF. DNA for the CDR3: TGCGCCAGCAGCCAAGAATCCCGGGGGCAGTATTTT.

The rearrangement links TRBV11-2 to TRBJ2-1, with 12 bases lining up with TRBD2. Germline V gives CDR1 SGHAT, CDR2 FQNNGV. The CDR3 consists of 14 residues. J gave up 10 bases and V 8 bases, and 9 bases lay outside the gene matches. Here the CDR3 DNA reads TGTGCCAGCGGCCAGGGACTAGCGGGTCCCGAGCAGTTCTTC. Its protein is CASGQGLAGPEQFF.

Notes on this clone: One end of the junction does not line up with germline, which may come from a read error. This sequence joins TRBV19 and TRBJ1-5; tentatively, D is TRBD1 (6 bases). From germline, CDR1 is LNHDA and CDR2 SQIVND (reference sequence). The CDR3 runs 11 residues. CDR3 DNA: TGTGCCAGTAGGAGGGGGGATACCTACCGATTT. Translated: CASRRGDTYRF.

The chain is built from TRBV6-4 and TRBJ2-1; TRBD2 matches at 8 bases. Germline V gives CDR1 MRHNA, CDR2 SNTAGT. J lost 2 bases, V lost 5 bases, and 5 bases had no gene match. This CDR3 is 15 amino acids long. This CDR3 is CASSPSGPTYNEQFF. The CDR3 DNA reads as TGTGCCAGCAGTCCTAGCGGGCCGACCTACAATGAGCAGTTCTTC.

The chain couples TRBV18 to TRBJ1-2; tentatively, D is TRBD1 (5 bases). The germline V and J ends were trimmed by 0 bases and 8 bases, with 10 bases remaining between them. Germline V CDR1 and CDR2: KGHSH, LQKENI. The CDR3 has 13 residues. As DNA, the CDR3 is TGTGCCAGCTCACCACCAGGGGTAGGCGGCTACACCTTC. Translating gives CASSPPGVGGYTF. The full variable domain, its missing parts supplied by reference TRBV18 and TRBJ1-2, is NAGVMQNPRHLVRRRGQEARLRCSPMKGHSHVYWYRQLPEEGLKFMVYLQKENIIDESGMPKERFSAEFPKEGPSILRIQQVVRGDSAAYFCASSPPGVGGYTFGSGTRLTVV.

V gene TRBV6-5 combines with J gene TRBJ1-2, with a weak D call TRBD1 (6 bases). CDR3 length: 14 residues. The germline V and J ends were trimmed by 5 bases and 7 bases, with 17 bases remaining between them. CDR1 is MNHEY and CDR2 is SVGAGI in the germline V gene. CDR3 in DNA: TGTGCCAGCAGTAGTGGAGGTGTAGGGGGTGGCTACACCTTC. Its protein product is CASSSGGVGGGYTF.

The chain combines TRBV18 with TRBJ1-1; D gene unclear. V lost 6 bases and J lost 3, with 8 bases in between. The CDR3 length is 12 residues. Per germline, CDR1 KGHSH and CDR2 LQKENI. CDR3: CASSLRDTEAFF. CDR3 bases: TGTGCCAGCTCGCTAAGGGACACTGAAGCTTTCTTT.